The clone carrying this T cell receptor (beta chain) occurred once. This entry comes from a study of blood T cell repertoires in COVID-19. Study as a whole: Donors in the United States, Italy and Spain gave samples during acute or convalescent COVID-19. PBMCs, B-cell-depleted T cells, or T cells were the source of the cDNA or gDNA that made up the material.

In the original processing: For nucleated cells, counts were estimated from reference gene primer amplification. The table came from immunoSEQ multiplex PCR; TCRdb's copy has only in-frame clones and leaves some out. V, J and clone size derive from that table, while D and trimming were established from the DNA sequence. Counted here are about 35,000 clones, approximately 87% occurring once; the ten biggest clones make up around a tenth. This CDR3 has 18 amino acids. The V gene end was trimmed by 4 bases and the J gene end by 0 bases; junction bases not matched to a gene: 12. Germline V gives CDR1 MGHRA, CDR2 YSYEKL.

Sample: peripheral blood. The sequence came from a man at least 80 years old with active COVID-19. This chain connects TRBV4-1 to TRBJ2-1, with 7 bases fitting TRBD2. CDR3 region: CASSLRGGVAGSYNEQFF. Here the CDR3 DNA reads TGCGCCAGCAGCCTAAGGGGAGGGGTAGCGGGCTCCTACAATGAGCAGTTCTTC.